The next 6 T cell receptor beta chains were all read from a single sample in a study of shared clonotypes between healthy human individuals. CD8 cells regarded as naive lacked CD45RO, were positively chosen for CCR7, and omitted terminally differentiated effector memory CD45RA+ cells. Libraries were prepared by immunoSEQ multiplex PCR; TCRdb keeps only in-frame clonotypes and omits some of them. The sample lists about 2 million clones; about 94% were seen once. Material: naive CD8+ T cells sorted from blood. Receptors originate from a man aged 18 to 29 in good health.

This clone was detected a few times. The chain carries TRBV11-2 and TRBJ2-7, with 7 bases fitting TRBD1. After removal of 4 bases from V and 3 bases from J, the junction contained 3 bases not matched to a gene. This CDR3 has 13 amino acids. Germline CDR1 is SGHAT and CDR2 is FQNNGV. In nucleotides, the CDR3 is TGTGCCAGCAGCTACTGGGACAGCTACGAGCAGTACTTC. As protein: CASSYWDSYEQYF.

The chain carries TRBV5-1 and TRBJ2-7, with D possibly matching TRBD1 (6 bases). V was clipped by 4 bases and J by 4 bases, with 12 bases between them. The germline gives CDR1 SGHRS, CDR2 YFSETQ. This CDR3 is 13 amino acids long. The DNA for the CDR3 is TGCGCCAGCAGCGGGTCTCAGGGGTACGAGCAGTACTTC. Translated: CASSGSQGYEQYF.

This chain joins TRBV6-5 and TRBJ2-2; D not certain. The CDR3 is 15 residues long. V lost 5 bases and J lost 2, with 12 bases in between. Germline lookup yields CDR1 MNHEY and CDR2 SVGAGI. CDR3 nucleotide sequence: TGTGCCAGCAGTCCTTTCTTGGCTAACACCGGGGAGCTGTTTTTT. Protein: CASSPFLANTGELFF.

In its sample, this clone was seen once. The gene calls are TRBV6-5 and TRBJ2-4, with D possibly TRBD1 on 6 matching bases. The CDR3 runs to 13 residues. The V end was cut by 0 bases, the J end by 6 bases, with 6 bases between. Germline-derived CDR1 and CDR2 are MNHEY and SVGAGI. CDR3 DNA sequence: TGTGCCAGCAGTTACTCGACAGGAAACATTCAGTACTTC. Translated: CASSYSTGNIQYF.

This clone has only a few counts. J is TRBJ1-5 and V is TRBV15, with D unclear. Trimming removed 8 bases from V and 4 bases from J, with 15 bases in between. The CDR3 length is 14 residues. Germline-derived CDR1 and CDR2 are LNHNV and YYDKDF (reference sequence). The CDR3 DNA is TGTGCCACCGGAACACAAGTAGCAAATCAGCCCCAGCATTTT. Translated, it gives CATGTQVANQPQHF.

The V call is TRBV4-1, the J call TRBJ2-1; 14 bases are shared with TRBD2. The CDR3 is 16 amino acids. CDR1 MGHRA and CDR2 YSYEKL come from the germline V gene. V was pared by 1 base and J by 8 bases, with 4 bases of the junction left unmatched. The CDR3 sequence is CASSQGWGLAGDEQFF. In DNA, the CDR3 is TGCGCCAGCAGCCAAGGGTGGGGACTAGCGGGAGATGAGCAGTTCTTC.